This T cell receptor beta chain is drawn from a study of blood T cell repertoires in COVID-19. The CDR3 has 11 amino acids. From germline, CDR1 is MNHEY and CDR2 SVGAGI. Concerning this clone itself: Mismatch with germline at one junction end may stem from a read error.

Participant ages covered about 18 to 95 years across 24 US areas. Recovery among Cohort 3 donors was established by two negative PCRs, clearance, or symptom resolution. As originally analysed: By means of reference gene primer amplification, nucleated cell counts were estimated. Only in-frame clones appear in the TCRdb table, and some are missing; sequencing was by immunoSEQ multiplex PCR. That table supplies the V and J calls and clone size; D and trimming were determined from the DNA. The sample shows some 150,000 clones, roughly 85% of them seen only once. The J gene is TRBJ1-4, the V gene TRBV6-5, with TRBD1 as a possible D gene (5 bases). The receptor was isolated from a man in his fifties or sixties who had recovered from COVID-19. Source material: PBMCs or T cells enriched from blood (not recorded which). The DNA for the CDR3 is TGTGCCAGCAGTTACGGGGGGACGGAGGTATTT. It codes for CASSYGGTEVF.